The entry below gives a single TCR beta chain sequence along with its context. This sample is drawn from a study of blood T cell repertoires in COVID-19. Study in general: PBMCs, B-cell-depleted T cells, or T cells were the source of the cDNA or gDNA that made up the material.

Trimming removed 2 bases at V and 8 bases at J, with 15 bases between. CDR3 length: 14 residues. From germline, CDR1 is ENHRY and CDR2 SYGVKD. Measured with immunoSEQ multiplex PCR; TCRdb has only the in-frame clones, and not every one. This sample has about 64,000 clones, with 80% to 85% found just once. The sequencing input was peripheral blood. This clonotype originated in a human donor in a cohort sampled during active COVID-19. The chain joins TRBV10-3 to TRBJ1-2; no firm D call. In DNA form, the CDR3 reads TGTGCCATCAGTGAGGGCAGTGCTCTCGGGGGCTACACCTTC. This codes for CAISEGSALGGYTF.